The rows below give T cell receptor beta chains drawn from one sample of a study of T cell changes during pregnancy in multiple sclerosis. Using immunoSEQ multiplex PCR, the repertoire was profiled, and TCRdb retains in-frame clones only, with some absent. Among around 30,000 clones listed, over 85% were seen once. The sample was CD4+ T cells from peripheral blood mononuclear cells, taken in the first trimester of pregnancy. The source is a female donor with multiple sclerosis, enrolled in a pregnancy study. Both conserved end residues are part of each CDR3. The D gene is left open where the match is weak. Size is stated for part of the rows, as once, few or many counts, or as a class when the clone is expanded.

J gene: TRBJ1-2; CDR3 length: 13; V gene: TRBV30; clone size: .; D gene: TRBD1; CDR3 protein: CAWRGQGDYGYTF; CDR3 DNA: TGTGCCTGGAGGGGACAGGGAGACTATGGCTACACCTTC
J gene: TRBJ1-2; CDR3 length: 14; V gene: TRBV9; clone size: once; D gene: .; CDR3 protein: CASSEQTLDYGYTF; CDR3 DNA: TGTGCCAGCAGCGAGCAAACCCTAGACTATGGCTACACCTTC
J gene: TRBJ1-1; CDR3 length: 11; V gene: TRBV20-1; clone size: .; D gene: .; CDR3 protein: CSASFYTEAFF; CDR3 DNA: TGCAGTGCCAGTTTTTACACTGAAGCTTTCTTT
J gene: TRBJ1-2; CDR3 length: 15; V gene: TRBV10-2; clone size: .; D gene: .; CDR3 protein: CASSEYQGGAYGYTF; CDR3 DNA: TGCGCCAGCAGTGAGTACCAGGGAGGTGCCTATGGCTACACCTTC
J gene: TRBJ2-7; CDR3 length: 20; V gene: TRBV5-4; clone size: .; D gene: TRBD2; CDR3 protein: CASSYGGRGGTYKMGRGQYF; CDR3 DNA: TGTGCCAGCAGCTACGGGGGACGGGGGGGGACTTATAAAATGGGCCGTGGGCAGTACTTC
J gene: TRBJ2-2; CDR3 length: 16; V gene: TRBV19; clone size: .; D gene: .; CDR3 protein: CASSIIDNANTGELFF; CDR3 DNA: TGTGCCAGTAGTATTATCGACAACGCGAACACCGGGGAGCTGTTTTTT
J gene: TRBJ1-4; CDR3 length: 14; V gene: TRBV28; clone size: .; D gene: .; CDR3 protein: CASSFYPPRGKLFF; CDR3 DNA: TGTGCCAGCAGTTTTTACCCACCGAGAGGAAAACTGTTTTTT
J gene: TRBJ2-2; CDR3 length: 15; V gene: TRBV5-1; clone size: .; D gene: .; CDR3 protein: CASSLGGTNTGELFF; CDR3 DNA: TGCGCCAGCAGCTTAGGAGGAACGAACACCGGGGAGCTGTTTTTT
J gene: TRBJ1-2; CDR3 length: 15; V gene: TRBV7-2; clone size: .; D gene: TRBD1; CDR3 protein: CASSLGGQGLYGYTF; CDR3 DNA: TGTGCCAGCAGCTTAGGGGGACAGGGGTTGTATGGCTACACCTTC
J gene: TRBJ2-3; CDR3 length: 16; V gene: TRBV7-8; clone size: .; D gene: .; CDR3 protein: CASSLDLAGGTDTQYF; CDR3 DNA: TGTGCCAGCAGCTTAGACCTGGCAGGGGGCACAGATACGCAGTATTTT
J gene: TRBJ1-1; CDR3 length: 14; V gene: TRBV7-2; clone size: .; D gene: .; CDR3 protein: CASSLTGRGTEAFF; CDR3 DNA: TGTGCCAGCAGCCTGACGGGGAGGGGCACTGAAGCTTTCTTT
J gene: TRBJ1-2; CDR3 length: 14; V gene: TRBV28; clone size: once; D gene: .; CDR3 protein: CASSGWDTRYGYTF; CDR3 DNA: TGTGCCAGCAGTGGGTGGGACACCCGCTATGGCTACACCTTC
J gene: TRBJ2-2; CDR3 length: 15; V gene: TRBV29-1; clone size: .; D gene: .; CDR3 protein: CSARPLGANTGELFF; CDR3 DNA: TGCAGCGCTAGACCGTTAGGGGCGAACACCGGGGAGCTGTTTTTT
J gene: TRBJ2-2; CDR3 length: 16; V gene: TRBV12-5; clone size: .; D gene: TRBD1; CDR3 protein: CASGLPSDRGAGELFF; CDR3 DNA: TGTGCTAGTGGTTTGCCCTCGGACAGGGGGGCCGGGGAGCTGTTTTTT
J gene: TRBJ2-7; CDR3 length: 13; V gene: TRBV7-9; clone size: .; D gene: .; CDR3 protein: CASSFTGTGEQYF; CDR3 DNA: TGTGCCAGCAGCTTCACAGGGACGGGCGAGCAGTACTTC
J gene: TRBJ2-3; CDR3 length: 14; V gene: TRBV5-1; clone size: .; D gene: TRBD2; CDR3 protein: CASSPGLATDTQYF; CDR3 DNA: TGCGCCAGCAGCCCTGGACTAGCCACAGATACGCAGTATTTT
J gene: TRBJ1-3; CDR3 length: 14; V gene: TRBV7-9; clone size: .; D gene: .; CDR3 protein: CASSRDNRGNTIYF; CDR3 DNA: TGTGCCAGCAGCCGGGACAACAGAGGAAACACCATATATTTT
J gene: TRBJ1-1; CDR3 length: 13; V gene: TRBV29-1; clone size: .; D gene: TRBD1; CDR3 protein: CSASGDRDTEAFF; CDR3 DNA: TGCAGCGCCTCCGGGGACAGGGACACTGAAGCTTTCTTT
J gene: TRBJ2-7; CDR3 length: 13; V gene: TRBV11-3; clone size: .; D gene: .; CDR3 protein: CASSFRLNYEQYF; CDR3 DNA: TGTGCCAGCAGCTTCCGACTGAACTACGAGCAGTACTTC
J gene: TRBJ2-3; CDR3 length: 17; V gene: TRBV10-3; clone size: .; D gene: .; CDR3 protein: CAISESIGGLPTDTQYF; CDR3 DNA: TGTGCCATCAGTGAGTCGATCGGGGGACTCCCCACAGATACGCAGTATTTT
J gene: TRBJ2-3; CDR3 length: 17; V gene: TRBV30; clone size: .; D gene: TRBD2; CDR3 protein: CAWSVVRTSGVADTQYF; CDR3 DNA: TGTGCCTGGAGTGTTGTCAGGACTAGCGGGGTGGCAGATACGCAGTATTTT
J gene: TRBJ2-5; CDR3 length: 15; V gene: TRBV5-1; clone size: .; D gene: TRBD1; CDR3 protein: CASSLRGGAQETQYF; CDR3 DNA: TGCGCCAGCAGCTTAAGAGGGGGCGCCCAAGAGACCCAGTACTTC
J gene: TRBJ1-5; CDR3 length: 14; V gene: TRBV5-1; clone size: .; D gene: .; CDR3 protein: CASSLGGSNQPQHF; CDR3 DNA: TGCGCCAGCAGCTTGGGAGGGAGCAATCAGCCCCAGCATTTT
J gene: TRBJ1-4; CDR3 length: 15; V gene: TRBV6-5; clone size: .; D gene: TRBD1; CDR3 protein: CASSYGQAFNEKLFF; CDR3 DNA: TGTGCCAGCAGTTATGGACAGGCCTTTAATGAAAAACTGTTTTTT
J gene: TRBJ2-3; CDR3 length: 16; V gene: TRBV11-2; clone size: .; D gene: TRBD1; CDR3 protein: CASSLVLGDRGDTQYF; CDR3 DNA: TGTGCCAGCAGCTTAGTACTCGGAGACAGGGGAGATACGCAGTATTTT
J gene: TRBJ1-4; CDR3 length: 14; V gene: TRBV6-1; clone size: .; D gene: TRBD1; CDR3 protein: CASIRQGFNEKLFF; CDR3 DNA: TGTGCCAGCATCAGACAGGGGTTTAATGAAAAACTGTTTTTT
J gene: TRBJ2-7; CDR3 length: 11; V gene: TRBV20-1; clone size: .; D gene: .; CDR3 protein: CSARAFPQEYF; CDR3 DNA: TGCAGTGCTAGAGCCTTTCCGCAGGAGTACTTC
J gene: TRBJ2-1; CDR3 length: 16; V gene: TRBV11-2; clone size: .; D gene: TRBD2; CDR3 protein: CASSSLAGVLYNEQFF; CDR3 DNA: TGTGCCAGCAGTTCCCTCGCGGGAGTACTCTACAATGAGCAGTTCTTC
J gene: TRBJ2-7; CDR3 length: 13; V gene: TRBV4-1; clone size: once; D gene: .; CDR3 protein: CASSPWPGDEQYF; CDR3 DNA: TGCGCCAGCAGCCCGTGGCCGGGGGACGAGCAGTACTTC
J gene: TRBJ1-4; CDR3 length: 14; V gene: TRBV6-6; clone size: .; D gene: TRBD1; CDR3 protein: CASSRQGPNEKLFF; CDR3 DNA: TGTGCCAGCAGCAGACAGGGCCCTAATGAAAAACTGTTTTTT
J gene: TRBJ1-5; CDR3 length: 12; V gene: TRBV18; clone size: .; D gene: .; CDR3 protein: CASSPSGTPQHF; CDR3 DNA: TGTGCCAGCTCACCCTCCGGGACACCCCAGCATTTT
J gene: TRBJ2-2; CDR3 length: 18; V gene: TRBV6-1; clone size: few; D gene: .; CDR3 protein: CASSEDPGGGLNTGELFF; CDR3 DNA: TGTGCCAGCAGTGAAGACCCTGGGGGGGGCCTTAACACCGGGGAGCTGTTTTTT
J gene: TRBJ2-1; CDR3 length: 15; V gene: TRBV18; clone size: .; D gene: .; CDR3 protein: CASSPPGLPYNEQFF; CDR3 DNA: TGTGCCAGCTCACCCCCGGGACTGCCCTACAATGAGCAGTTCTTC
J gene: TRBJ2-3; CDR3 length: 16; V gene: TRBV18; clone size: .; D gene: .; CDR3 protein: CASSPRSGSETDTQYF; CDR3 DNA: TGTGCCAGCTCACCACGGTCTGGGTCGGAGACAGATACGCAGTATTTT
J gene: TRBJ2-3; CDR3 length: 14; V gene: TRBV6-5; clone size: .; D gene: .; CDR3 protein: CASSIARVTDTQYF; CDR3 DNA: TGTGCCAGCAGTATCGCCCGGGTGACAGATACGCAGTATTTT
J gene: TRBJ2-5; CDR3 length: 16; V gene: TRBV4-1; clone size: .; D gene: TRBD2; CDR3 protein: CASSHGLAGGWETQYF; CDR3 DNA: TGCGCCAGCAGCCATGGACTAGCGGGGGGGTGGGAGACCCAGTACTTC
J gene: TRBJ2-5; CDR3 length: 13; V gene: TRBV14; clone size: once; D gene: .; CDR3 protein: CASSLAGKETQYF; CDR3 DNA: TGTGCCAGCAGCCTCGCAGGGAAAGAGACCCAGTACTTC
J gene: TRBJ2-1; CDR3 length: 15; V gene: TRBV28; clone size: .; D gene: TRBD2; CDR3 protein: CASSSRHSGGDEQFF; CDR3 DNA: TGTGCCAGCAGTTCACGTCATAGCGGGGGGGATGAGCAGTTCTTC